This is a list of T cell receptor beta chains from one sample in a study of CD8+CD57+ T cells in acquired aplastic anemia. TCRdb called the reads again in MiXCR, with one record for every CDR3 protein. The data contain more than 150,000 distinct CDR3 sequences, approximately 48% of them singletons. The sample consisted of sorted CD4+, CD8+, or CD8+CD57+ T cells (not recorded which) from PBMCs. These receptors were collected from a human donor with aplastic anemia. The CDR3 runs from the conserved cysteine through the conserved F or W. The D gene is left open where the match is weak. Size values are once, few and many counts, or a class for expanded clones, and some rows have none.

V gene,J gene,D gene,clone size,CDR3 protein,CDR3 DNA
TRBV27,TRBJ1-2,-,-,CASSPRVEGGGGYTF,TGTGCCAGCAGTCCCCGGGTTGAGGGTGGAGGTGGCTACACCTTC
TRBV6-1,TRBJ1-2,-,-,CASLRNAADPTYGYTF,TGTGCCAGCCTAAGAAATGCAGCAGACCCCACCTATGGCTACACCTTC
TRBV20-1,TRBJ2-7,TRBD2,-,CSAQAGRYEQYF,TGCAGTGCTCAAGCGGGACGCTACGAGCAGTACTTC
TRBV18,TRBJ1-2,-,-,CASSPPVKDGGYTF,TGTGCCAGCTCACCACCGGTAAAGGATGGCGGCTACACCTTC
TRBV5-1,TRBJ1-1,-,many,CASSLGGAGGEAFF,TGCGCCAGCAGCTTGGGAGGGGCTGGGGGTGAAGCTTTCTTT
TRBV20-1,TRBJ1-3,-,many,CSASLGGNTIYF,TGCAGTGCTAGCCTCGGAGGAAACACCATATATTTT
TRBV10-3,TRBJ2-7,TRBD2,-,CATAGGISYEQYF,TGTGCCACCGCGGGGGGGATCTCCTACGAGCAGTACTTC
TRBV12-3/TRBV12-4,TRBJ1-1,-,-,CASSWAEVNTEAFF,TGTGCCAGCAGTTGGGCCGAGGTGAACACCGAAGCTTTCTTT
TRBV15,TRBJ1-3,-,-,CATSREGGQGNTIYF,TGTGCCACCAGCAGAGAGGGGGGGCAAGGAAACACCATATATTTT
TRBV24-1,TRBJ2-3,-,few,CATSDSGAPSADTQYF,TGTGCCACCAGTGATTCCGGGGCCCCTTCCGCAGATACGCAGTATTTT
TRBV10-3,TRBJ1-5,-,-,CAIGPGDQPQHF,TGTGCCATCGGTCCCGGGGATCAGCCCCAGCATTTT
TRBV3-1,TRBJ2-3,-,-,CASSQDLETQYF,TGTGCCAGCAGCCAAGACTTGGAGACGCAGTATTTT
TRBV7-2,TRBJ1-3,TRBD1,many,CASSFPGGSNTIYF,TGTGCCAGCAGCTTCCCAGGGGGCTCAAACACCATATATTTT
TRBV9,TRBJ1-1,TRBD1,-,CASSALRDSEAFF,TGTGCCAGCAGCGCATTAAGGGACAGTGAAGCTTTCTTT
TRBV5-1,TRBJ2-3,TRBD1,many,CASSAQDRVADTQYF,TGCGCCAGCTCAGCTCAGGACAGGGTCGCAGATACGCAGTATTTT
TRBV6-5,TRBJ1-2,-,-,CASSYSAGGPTNYGYTF,TGTGCCAGCAGTTACTCGGCGGGGGGCCCCACTAACTATGGCTACACCTTC
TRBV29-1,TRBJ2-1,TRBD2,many,CSVSRLAGVNEQFF,TGCAGCGTTTCAAGACTAGCGGGGGTCAATGAGCAGTTCTTC
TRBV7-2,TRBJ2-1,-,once,CASSFSSNEQFF,TGTGCCAGCAGCTTCAGTTCGAATGAGCAGTTCTTC
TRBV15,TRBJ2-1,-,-,CATSRDRTDYNEQFF,TGTGCCACCAGCAGAGATAGGACGGACTACAATGAGCAGTTCTTC
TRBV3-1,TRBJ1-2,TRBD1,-,CASSQESRGDYGYTF,TGTGCCAGCAGCCAAGAGAGCAGGGGGGACTATGGCTACACCTTC
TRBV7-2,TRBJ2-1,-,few,CASSPRLEQFF,TGTGCCAGCAGCCCGCGACTAGAGCAGTTCTTC
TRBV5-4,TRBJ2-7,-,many,CASSWSPDYEQYF,TGTGCCAGCAGCTGGTCCCCAGACTACGAGCAGTACTTC
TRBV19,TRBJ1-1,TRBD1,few,CASRQGDTTTEAFF,TGTGCCAGTAGGCAGGGGGATACGACCACTGAAGCTTTCTTT
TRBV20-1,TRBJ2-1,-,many,CSARGGPAYNEQFF,TGCAGTGCTAGAGGGGGCCCGGCGTACAATGAGCAGTTCTTC
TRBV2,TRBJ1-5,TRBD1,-,CASSETGTDYQPQHF,TGTGCCAGCAGTGAAACCGGGACAGATTATCAGCCCCAGCATTTT
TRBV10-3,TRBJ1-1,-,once,CAISESRAGTEAFF,TGTGCCATCAGTGAGAGCAGGGCAGGCACTGAAGCTTTCTTT
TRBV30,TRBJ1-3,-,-,CAWREGNMFSIYF,TGTGCCTGGAGAGAGGGGAACATGTTTTCCATATATTTT
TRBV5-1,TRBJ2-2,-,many,CASSLAGSASNTGELFF,TGCGCCAGCAGCTTGGCCGGGTCAGCCTCGAACACCGGGGAGCTGTTTTTT
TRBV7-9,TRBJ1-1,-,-,CASSLSQGVTEAFF,TGTGCCAGCAGCTTATCACAGGGCGTCACTGAAGCTTTCTTT
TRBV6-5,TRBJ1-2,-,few,CASSYSAGLRNYGYTF,TGTGCCAGCAGTTACTCCGCAGGGTTGAGGAACTATGGCTACACCTTC
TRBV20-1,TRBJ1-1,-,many,CSANAQENTEAFF,TGCAGTGCTAATGCCCAGGAGAACACTGAAGCTTTCTTT
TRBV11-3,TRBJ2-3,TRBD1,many,CASRGTGSTDTQYF,TGTGCCAGCCGAGGGACAGGATCCACAGATACGCAGTATTTT
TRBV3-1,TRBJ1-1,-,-,CASSQAGGSTEAFF,TGTGCCAGCAGCCAGGCCGGGGGGAGCACTGAAGCTTTCTTT
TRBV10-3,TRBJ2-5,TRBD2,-,CASKTSGGAGGETQYF,TGTGCCAGCAAGACTAGCGGGGGGGCCGGGGGAGAGACCCAGTACTTC
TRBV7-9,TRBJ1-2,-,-,CASSFDHWGGYTF,TGTGCCAGCAGCTTTGATCATTGGGGTGGCTACACCTTC
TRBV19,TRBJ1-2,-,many,CASIRDNTNYGYTF,TGTGCCAGTATTAGGGACAACACTAACTATGGCTACACCTTC
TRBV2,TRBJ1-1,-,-,CASESWSRPEAFF,TGTGCCAGCGAATCTTGGAGTCGCCCTGAAGCTTTCTTT
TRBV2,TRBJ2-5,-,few,CASSVRLTQETQYF,TGTGCCAGCAGTGTGAGGCTGACCCAAGAGACCCAGTACTTC
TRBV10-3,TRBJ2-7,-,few,CAISEGQGGYEQYF,TGTGCCATCAGTGAGGGGCAGGGCGGCTACGAGCAGTACTTC
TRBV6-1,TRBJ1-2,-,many,CASSEQQNYGYTF,TGTGCCAGCAGTGAACAACAGAACTATGGCTACACCTTC
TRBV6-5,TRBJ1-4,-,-,CASSYSRGATNEKLFF,TGTGCCAGCAGTTACTCGAGGGGAGCAACTAATGAAAAACTGTTTTTT
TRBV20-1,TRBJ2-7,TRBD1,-,CSVRDRQGANYEQYF,TGCAGTGTTAGAGATAGGCAGGGGGCAAACTACGAGCAGTACTTC
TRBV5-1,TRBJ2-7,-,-,CASSLDYYEQYF,TGCGCCAGCAGCTTGGACTACTACGAGCAGTACTTC
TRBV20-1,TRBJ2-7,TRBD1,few,CSASTGTGGYEQYF,TGCAGTGCCTCAACCGGGACAGGGGGCTACGAGCAGTACTTC
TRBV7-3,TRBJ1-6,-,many,CASSLFGTENSPLHF,TGTGCCAGCAGCTTATTCGGAACAGAAAATTCACCCCTCCACTTT
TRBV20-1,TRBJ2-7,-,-,CSARDIVYEQYF,TGCAGTGCTAGAGATATCGTCTACGAGCAGTACTTC
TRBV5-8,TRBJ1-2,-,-,CASRRRSVVKGYTF,TGTGCCAGCCGACGACGGTCGGTAGTGAAGGGCTACACCTTC
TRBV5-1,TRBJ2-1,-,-,CASSFGDEQFF,TGCGCCAGCAGCTTCGGGGATGAGCAGTTCTTC
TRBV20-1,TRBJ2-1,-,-,CSARPTSSYNEQFF,TGCAGTGCTAGACCCACGAGCTCCTACAATGAGCAGTTCTTC
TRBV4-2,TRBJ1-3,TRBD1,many,CASSQDRTGMTGNTIYF,TGTGCCAGCAGCCAAGACCGGACAGGGATGACCGGAAACACCATATATTTT
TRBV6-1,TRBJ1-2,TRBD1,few,CASRNGGTGVYGYTF,TGTGCCAGCAGGAATGGAGGGACAGGGGTCTATGGCTACACCTTC
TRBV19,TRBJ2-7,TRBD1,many,CASSRDGTGGLYEQYF,TGTGCCAGTAGTCGAGACGGGACAGGGGGACTCTACGAGCAGTACTTC
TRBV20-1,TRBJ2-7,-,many,CSARDTYEQYF,TGCAGTGCTCGGGACACCTACGAGCAGTACTTC
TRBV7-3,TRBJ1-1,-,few,CASSFSENTEAFF,TGTGCCAGCAGCTTTAGCGAGAACACTGAAGCTTTCTTT
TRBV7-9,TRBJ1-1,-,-,CASSLLGNTEAFF,TGTGCCAGCAGCTTATTAGGGAACACTGAAGCTTTCTTT
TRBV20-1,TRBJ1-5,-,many,CSAEGQGKGQPQHF,TGCAGTGCCGAGGGGCAGGGGAAGGGTCAGCCCCAGCATTTT